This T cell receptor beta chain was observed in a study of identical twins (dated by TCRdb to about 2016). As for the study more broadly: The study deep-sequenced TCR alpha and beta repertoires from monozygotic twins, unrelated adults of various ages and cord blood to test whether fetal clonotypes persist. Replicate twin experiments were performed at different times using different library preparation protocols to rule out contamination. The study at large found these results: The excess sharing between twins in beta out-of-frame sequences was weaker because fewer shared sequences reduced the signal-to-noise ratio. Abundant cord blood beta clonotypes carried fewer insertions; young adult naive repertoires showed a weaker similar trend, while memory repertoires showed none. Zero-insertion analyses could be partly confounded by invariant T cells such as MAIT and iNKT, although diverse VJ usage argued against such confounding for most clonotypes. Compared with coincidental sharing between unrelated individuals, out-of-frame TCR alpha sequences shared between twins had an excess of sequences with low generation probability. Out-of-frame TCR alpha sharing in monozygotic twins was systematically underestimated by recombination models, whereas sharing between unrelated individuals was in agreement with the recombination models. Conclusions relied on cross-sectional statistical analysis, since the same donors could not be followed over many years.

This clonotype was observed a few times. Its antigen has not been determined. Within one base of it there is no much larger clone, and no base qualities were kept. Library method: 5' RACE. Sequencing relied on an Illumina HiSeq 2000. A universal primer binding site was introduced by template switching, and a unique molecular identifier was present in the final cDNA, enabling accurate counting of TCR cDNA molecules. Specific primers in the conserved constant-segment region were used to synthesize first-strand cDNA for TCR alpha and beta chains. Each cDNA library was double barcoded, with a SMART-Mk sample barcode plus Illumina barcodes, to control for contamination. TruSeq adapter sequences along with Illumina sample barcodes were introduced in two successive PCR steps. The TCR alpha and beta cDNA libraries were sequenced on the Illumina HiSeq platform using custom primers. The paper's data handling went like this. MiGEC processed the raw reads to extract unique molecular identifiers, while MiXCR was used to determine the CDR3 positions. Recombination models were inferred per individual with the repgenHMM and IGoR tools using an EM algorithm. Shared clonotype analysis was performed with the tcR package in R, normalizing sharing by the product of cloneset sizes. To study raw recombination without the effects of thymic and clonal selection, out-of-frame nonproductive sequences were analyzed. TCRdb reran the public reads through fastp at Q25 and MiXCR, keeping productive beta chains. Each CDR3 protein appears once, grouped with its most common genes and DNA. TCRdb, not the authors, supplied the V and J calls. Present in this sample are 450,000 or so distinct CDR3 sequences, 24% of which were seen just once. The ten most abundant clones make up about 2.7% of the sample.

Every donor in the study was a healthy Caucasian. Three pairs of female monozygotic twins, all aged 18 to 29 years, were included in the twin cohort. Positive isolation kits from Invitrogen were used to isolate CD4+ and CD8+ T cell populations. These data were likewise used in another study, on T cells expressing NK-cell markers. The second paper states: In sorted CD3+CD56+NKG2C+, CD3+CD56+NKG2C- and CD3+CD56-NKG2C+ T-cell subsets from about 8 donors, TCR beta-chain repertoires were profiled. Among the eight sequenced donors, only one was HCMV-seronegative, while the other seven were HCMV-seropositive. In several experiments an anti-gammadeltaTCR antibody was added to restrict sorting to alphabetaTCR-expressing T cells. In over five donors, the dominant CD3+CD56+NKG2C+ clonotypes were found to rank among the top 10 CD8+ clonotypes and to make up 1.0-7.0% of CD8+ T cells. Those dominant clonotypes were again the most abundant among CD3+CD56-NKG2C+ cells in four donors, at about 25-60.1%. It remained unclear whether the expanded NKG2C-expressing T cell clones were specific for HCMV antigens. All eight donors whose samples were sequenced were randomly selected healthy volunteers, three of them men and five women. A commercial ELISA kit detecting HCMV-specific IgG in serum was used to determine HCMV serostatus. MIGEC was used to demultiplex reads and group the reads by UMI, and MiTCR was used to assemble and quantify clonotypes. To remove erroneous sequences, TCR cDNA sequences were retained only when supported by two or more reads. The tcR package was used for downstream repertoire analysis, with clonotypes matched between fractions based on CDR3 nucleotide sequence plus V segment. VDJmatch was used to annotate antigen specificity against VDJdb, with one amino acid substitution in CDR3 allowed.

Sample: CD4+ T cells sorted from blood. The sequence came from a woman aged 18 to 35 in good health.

The CDR3 in this case is CAISESPGIEQFF. The DNA is TGTGCCATCAGTGAGTCGCCCGGGATTGAGCAGTTCTTC. This chain joins TRBV10-3 to TRBJ2-1; tentative D gene TRBD2, with 5 bases matching. CDR1 and CDR2 are drawn from the germline V gene: ENHRY, SYGVKD. Its CDR3 holds 13 amino acids, cysteine through phenylalanine. This entry keeps only the CDR3 DNA: 39 bases, framed from base 1. V lost 0 bases and J lost 9 bases; the stretch between them is 9 bases long.